The TCR beta chain described here comes from a study of blood T cell repertoires in COVID-19. On the study more broadly: Acute and convalescent COVID-19 samples came from the United States, Italy and Spain. PBMCs, B-cell-depleted T cells, or T cells provided the cDNA or gDNA that made up the material.

This CDR3 spans 15 amino acids. V lost 7 bases, J lost 3 bases, and 18 bases lay in between. Germline V gives CDR1 MNHNY, CDR2 SVGAGI (reference sequence). Authors' methods: Amplifying reference gene primers gave estimates of nucleated cell counts. This table comes from immunoSEQ multiplex PCR, and its TCRdb copy is limited to in-frame clones, with some not included. Clonal size and the V and J genes are those of that table, whereas D and trimming came from the DNA. The table has about 220,000 clones, approximately 80% seen once. This chain links TRBV6-6 with TRBJ2-5; weak D call: TRBD1 (5 bases). The origin of this receptor is a human donor in a cohort sampled during active COVID-19. The sample consisted of peripheral blood. In nucleotides, the CDR3 is TGTGCCAGCATCGAAGGGGCGGCCGGCGAAGAGACCCAGTACTTC. This encodes CASIEGAAGEETQYF.